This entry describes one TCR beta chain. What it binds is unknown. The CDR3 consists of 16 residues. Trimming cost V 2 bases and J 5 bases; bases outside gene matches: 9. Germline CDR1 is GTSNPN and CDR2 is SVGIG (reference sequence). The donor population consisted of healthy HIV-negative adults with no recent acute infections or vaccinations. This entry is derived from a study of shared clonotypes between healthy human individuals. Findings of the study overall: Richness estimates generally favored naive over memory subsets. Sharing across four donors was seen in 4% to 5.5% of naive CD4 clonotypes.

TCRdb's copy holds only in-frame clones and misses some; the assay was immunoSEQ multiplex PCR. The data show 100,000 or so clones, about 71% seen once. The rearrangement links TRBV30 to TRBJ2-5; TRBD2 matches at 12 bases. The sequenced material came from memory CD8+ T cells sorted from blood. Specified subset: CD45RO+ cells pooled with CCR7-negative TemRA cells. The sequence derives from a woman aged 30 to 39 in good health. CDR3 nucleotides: TGTGCCTGGAGTCTTGGACTAGCGGGACTGGGGGAGACCCAGTACTTC. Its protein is CAWSLGLAGLGETQYF.